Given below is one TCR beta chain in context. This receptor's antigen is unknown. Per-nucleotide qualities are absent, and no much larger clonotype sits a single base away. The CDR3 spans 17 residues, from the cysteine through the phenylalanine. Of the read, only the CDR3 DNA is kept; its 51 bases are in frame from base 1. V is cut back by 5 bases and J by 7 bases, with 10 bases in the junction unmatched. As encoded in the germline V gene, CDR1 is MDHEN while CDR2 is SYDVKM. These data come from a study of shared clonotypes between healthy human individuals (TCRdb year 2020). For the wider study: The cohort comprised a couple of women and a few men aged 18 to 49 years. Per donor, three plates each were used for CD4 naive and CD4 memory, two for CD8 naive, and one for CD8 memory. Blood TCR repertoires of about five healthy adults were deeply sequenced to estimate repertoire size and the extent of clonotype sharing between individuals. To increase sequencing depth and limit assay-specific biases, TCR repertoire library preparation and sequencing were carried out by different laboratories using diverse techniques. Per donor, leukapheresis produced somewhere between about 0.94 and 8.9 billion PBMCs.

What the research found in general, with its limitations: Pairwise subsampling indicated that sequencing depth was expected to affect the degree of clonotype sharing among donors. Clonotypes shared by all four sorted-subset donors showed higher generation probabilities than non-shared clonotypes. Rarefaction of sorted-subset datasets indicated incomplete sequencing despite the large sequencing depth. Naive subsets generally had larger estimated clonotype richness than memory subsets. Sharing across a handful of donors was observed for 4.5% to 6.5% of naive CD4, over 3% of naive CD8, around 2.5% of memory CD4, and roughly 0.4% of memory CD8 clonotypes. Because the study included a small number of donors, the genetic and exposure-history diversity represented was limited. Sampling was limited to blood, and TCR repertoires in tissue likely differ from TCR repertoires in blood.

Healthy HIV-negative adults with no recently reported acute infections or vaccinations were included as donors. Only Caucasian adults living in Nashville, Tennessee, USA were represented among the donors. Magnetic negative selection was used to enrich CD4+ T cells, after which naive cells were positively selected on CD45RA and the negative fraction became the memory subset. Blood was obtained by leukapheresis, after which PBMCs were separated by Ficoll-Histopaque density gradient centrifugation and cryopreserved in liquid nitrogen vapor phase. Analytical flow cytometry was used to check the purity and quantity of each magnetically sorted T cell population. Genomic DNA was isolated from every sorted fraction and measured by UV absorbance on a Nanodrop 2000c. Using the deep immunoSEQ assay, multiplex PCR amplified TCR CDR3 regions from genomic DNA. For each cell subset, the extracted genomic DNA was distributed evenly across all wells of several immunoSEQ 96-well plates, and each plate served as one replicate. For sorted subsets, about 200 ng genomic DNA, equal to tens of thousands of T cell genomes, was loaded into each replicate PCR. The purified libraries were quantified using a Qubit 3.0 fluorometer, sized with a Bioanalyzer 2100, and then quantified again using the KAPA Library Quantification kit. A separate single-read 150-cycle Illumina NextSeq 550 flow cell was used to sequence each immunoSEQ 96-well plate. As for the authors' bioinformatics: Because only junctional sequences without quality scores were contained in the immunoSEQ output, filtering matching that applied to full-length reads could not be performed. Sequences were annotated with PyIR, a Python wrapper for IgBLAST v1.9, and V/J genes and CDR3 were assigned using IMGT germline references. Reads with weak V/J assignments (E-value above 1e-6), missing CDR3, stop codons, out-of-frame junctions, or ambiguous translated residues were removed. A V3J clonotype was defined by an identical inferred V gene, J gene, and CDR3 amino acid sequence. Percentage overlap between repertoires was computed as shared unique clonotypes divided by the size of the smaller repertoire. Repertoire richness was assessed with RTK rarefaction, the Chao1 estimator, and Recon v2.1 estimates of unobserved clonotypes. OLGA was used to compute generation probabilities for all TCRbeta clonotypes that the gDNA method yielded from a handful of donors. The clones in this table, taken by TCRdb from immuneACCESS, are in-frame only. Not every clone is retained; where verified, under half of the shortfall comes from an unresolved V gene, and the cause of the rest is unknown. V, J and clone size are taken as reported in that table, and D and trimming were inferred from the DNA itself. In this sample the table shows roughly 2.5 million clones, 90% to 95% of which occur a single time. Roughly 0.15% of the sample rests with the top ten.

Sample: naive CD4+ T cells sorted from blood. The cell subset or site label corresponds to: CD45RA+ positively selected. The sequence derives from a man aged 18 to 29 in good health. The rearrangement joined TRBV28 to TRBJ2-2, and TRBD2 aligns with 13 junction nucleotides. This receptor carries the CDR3 CASSPQPGLAGFGELFF. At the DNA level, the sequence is TGTGCCAGCAGTCCGCAACCGGGACTAGCGGGGTTCGGGGAGCTGTTTTTT.